This T cell receptor beta chain is drawn from a study of vaccination effects on CD4 cells after COVID-19 (dated by TCRdb to between 2021 and 2024). A note on the overall study: Participants received two doses of either the BNT162b2 or the mRNA-1273 mRNA SARS-CoV-2 vaccine. Pre-vaccine samples were collected from a couple of convalescent patients 16 days and one week before the first dose, corresponding to 142 and 148 days after COVID-19 diagnosis. The study compared SARS-CoV-2 spike-specific CD4+ TCR repertoires before and after mRNA vaccination in COVID-19 convalescent patients and infection-naive vaccine recipients. A total of more than 8 COVID-19 convalescent patients and several SARS-CoV-2-naive healthy vaccine recipients were included in the full study. In the study, cultures from other donors were sequenced using the Oncomine TCR Beta short-read assay on an Illumina iSeq 100.

Study-level results and caveats: The study was limited by a small number of convalescent patients, and early post-infection timepoints were lacking. In convalescent patients, the post-vaccine spike-reactive repertoire consisted mainly of new vaccine-induced clones, largely distinct from infection-induced clones. Both infection-induced and vaccine-induced clones contracted markedly at late post-vaccination timepoints, which is consistent with waning T cell responses.

To identify antigen-specific CD4+ T cell clonotypes by their expansion, the ViraFEST assay first stimulated PBMC with viral peptide pools and then applied TCR sequencing. After about 9 days of culture, CD4+ T cells were isolated with the EasySep CD4+ T cell isolation kit. PCR-confirmed SARS-CoV-2 infection had occurred in convalescent patients between March and December 2020, before the Alpha, Beta and Delta variants emerged in the United States. Each well held roughly 2 million PBMC cultured in IMDM containing approximately 5% human AB serum, 10 IU/ml IL-2 and gentamicin, along with around 9.1 ug/ml peptides. Half of the culture medium was replaced with fresh IL-2-containing medium on days 3 and 7. Unless noted otherwise, every peptide stimulation condition was grown in triplicate wells. PBMC were separated from whole blood using Ficoll-Paque Plus gradient centrifugation and were then either cryopreserved at -140C or used fresh. The overlapping peptide pools covered the spike proteins of SARS-CoV-2 as well as those of the common cold coronaviruses HCoV-NL63, HCoV-OC43 and HCoV-229E. The QIAamp micro DNA kit was used to extract genomic DNA from the cultured CD4+ T cells.

Receptors were amplified or captured by the immunoSEQ multiplex PCR assay. DNA from the CD4+ T cells that had been cultured and isolated underwent TCR beta CDR3 sequencing. Per the source publication's procedure: Non-productive TCR sequences were removed, reads were trimmed to the CDR3 region, and CDR3s of at least 7 amino acids were retained. The MANAFEST web app was used to pick out antigen-specific clonotypes by comparing their expansion in peptide wells with that in reference cultures. To count as positive, a clone had to show expansion at FDR<0.05 compared with the reference and with all other wells, an odds ratio above 5, and a frequency above 0.1% in two replicate wells. A clonotype was called cross-reactive if it was significantly expanded both in SARS-CoV-2 spike wells and in at least one common cold coronavirus spike condition. CDR3 similarity was assessed by Levenshtein distance with the stringdist R package, and unrooted trees were built with ape in R 3.6.1. TCRdb holds this immuneACCESS table with in-frame rearrangements only. Some clones are missing; in checked studies, unresolved V genes explain under half, and the rest has no known cause. That table supplies the V and J calls and clone size; D and trimming were determined from the DNA. For this sample there are some 40,000 clones; around 72% appear just once. 17% of the sample goes to the ten largest clones.

From the cysteine through the phenylalanine, the CDR3 covers 12 amino acids. Only the CDR3 DNA is retained, 36 bases long and in frame from the first base. Taken from the germline V gene, the CDR1 and CDR2 loops are SNHLY and FYNNEI. Trimming costs V 4 bases and J 6 bases, and their ends lie 8 bases apart. This clone turned up a few times. Its antigen has not been determined. It has no much larger one-base neighbor in the sample; base qualities were not kept. Material: CD4+ T cells from PBMCs cultured with HCoV-NL63 spike peptides, obtained before COVID-19 vaccination. In light of the paper, this sample's cell subset or site label describes: HCoV-NL63 spike overlapping peptide pool stimulation. The sequence links TRBV2 to TRBJ2-3, with the D gene too uncertain to name. The TCR comes from a human donor who had a prior SARS-CoV-2 infection. The DNA sequence is as follows: TGTGCCAGCAGTGTGACCTTGGATACGCAGTATTTT. Translated, this gives CASSVTLDTQYF.